The 20 T cell receptor beta chains given below trace back to one sample, sequenced in a study of control samples from healthy donors and cancer patients (dated by TCRdb to between 2020 and 2021). Libraries were built with the immunoSEQ multiplex PCR assay. TCRdb's version of the immuneACCESS table is confined to in-frame rearrangements and falls short of the full clone set. An unresolved V gene accounts for under half of the shortfall where checked; the remainder is of unknown origin. This sample lists about 120,000 clones; approximately 88% were detected once. The biggest ten clones account for almost 40% of the sample. The specimen was blood. Every receptor here comes from a man aged 50 to 59 in good health.

The chain has TRBV5-4 and TRBJ2-7; D is unclear. CDR1 is SGHNT and CDR2 is YYREEE in the germline V gene (reference sequence). CDR3 length equals 16 residues. The V gene lost 3 bases and the J gene lost 2 bases, with 18 bases spanning the gap. The CDR3 here is CASSSHLLSPPYEQYF. The CDR3 region has the DNA TGTGCCAGCAGCTCCCACCTGCTGAGCCCCCCCTACGAGCAGTACTTC.

This clone came up once. The chain is built from TRBV11-2 and TRBJ2-5; 7 nucleotides agree with TRBD2. CDR3 length: 16 residues. Germline-derived CDR1 and CDR2 are SGHAT and FQNNGV. Losses at the gene ends were 1 base for V and 2 bases for J; bases not matched to a gene: 7. CDR3 in DNA: TGTGCCAGCAGCTTAGCAGCGGGGCTTAAACAAGAGACCCAGTACTTC. This codes for CASSLAAGLKQETQYF.

This clone has a single count. Other DNA sequences within the sample encode an identical CDR3. The rearrangement joins TRBV11-3 to TRBJ2-2, with D maybe TRBD2 (6 bases). Germline V gives CDR1 SGHNT, CDR2 YENEEA. V lost 5 bases, J lost 2 bases, and 12 bases lay in between. The CDR3 runs 15 residues. CDR3 sequence reads: CASSLGGPNTGELFF. CDR3 bases: TGTGCCAGCAGCCTGGGGGGTCCCAACACCGGGGAGCTGTTTTTT. The full variable domain, with the rest looked up from reference TRBV11-3 and TRBJ2-2, is EAGVVQSPRYKIIEKKQPVAFWCNPISGHNTLYWYLQNLGQGPELLIRYENEEAVDDSQLPKDRFSAERLKGVDSTLKIQPAELGDSAVYLCASSLGGPNTGELFFGEGSRLTVL.

In this sample, this clone turned up once. Other DNA sequences in this sample translate to the same CDR3. This chain uses TRBV4-3 with TRBJ1-5; D unresolved. The CDR3 length is 13 residues. Looked up from germline, CDR1 is LGHNA and CDR2 is YSLEER. The V and J ends lost 0 bases and 0 bases respectively, with 0 bases between them. The CDR3 sequence: CASSQDSNQPQHF. The CDR3 DNA is TGCGCCAGCAGCCAAGATAGCAATCAGCCCCAGCATTTT.

This chain links TRBV2 with TRBJ1-5; a weak D match, TRBD1 (6 bases). The V end lost 7 bases, the J end lost 2 bases, and 12 bases lay between the germline ends. This CDR3 has 14 residues. Germline assignment: CDR1 SNHLY and CDR2 FYNNEI. The CDR3 here is CASNGGNRNQPQHF. CDR3 coding DNA: TGTGCCAGCAACGGGGGCAATCGCAATCAGCCCCAGCATTTT.

The rearrangement links TRBV10-3 to TRBJ2-1, with TRBD2 matching 9 bases. There are 16 residues in the CDR3. V lost 4 bases to trimming and J lost 5 bases; unmatched junction nucleotides: 9. Germline V CDR1 and CDR2: ENHRY, SYGVKD. The CDR3 reads CAISGRGVAGDNEQFF. The DNA of the CDR3 is TGTGCCATCAGTGGGAGGGGCGTAGCGGGGGACAATGAGCAGTTCTTC.

The chain is built from TRBV21-1 and TRBJ2-5; no DNA check was done on the table's D call, TRBD2. TRBV21-1 constitutes a pseudogene. This CDR3 contains 16 residues. In DNA, the CDR3 is TGTGCCAGCAGCGAAAGGACCGGGACTGGTCAAGAGACCCAGTACTTC. This gives the protein CASSERTGTGQETQYF.

This clone was seen once. The rearrangement uses TRBV25-1 and TRBJ2-7; unclear D gene. Germline V gives CDR1 MGHDK, CDR2 SYGVNS. The CDR3 consists of 15 residues. Trimming stripped 2 bases from V and 4 bases from J, with 15 bases between. CDR3 region: CASSEVRASGYEQYF. As DNA, the CDR3 is TGTGCCAGCAGTGAAGTACGGGCTTCGGGTTACGAGCAGTACTTC.

This clone appeared once. The gene calls are TRBV7-2 and TRBJ2-3, with D unresolved. This CDR3 is built from 14 residues. The germline CDR1 and CDR2 sequences are SGHTA and FQGNSA. Deletions cut 0 bases from V and 1 base from J, with 5 bases between. CDR3 bases: TGTGCCAGCAGCTTAGCGTCGGGCACAGATACGCAGTATTTT. Amino acids: CASSLASGTDTQYF.

V usage is TRBV10-3 and J usage is TRBJ1-3; perhaps TRBD1 as D (6 bases). V was cut by 5 bases and J by 0 bases, with 14 bases left in between. The CDR3 spans 16 residues. Germline V gene lookup returns CDR1 ENHRY and CDR2 SYGVKD. The DNA of the CDR3 is TGTGCCATCAGTTCGACAGGATCTTCCTCTGGAAACACCATATATTTT. Protein product: CAISSTGSSSGNTIYF.

This chain uses TRBV5-1 with TRBJ2-7; 9 nucleotides line up with TRBD1. The CDR3 consists of 15 residues. After removal of 4 bases from V and 4 bases from J, the junction contained 9 bases not matched to a gene. Looked up from germline, CDR1 is SGHRS and CDR2 is YFSETQ. CDR3 sequence (DNA): TGCGCCAGCAGCCGAGAGACAGGGGGGCCTTACGAGCAGTACTTC. Its protein is CASSRETGGPYEQYF.

The V call is TRBV7-2, the J call TRBJ2-4; D perhaps matches TRBD2 (6 bases). The length of the CDR3 is 16 residues. Germline values: CDR1 SGHTA, CDR2 FQGNSA. V was shortened by 5 bases and J by 2 bases, with 16 bases between the two germline ends. The CDR3 DNA is TGTGCCAGCAGCCACGACTCGGGGGTGTCCAAAAACATTCAGTACTTC. Encoded protein: CASSHDSGVSKNIQYF.

The CDR3 loop reads CAGQGALGNTIYF. DNA of the CDR3: TGTGCCGGACAGGGGGCGTTAGGAAACACCATATATTTT. The chain links TRBV30 to TRBJ1-3; 11 nucleotides align to TRBD1. CDR1 is GTSNPN, CDR2 SVGIG, per germline (reference sequence). This CDR3 spans 13 amino acids. V lost 8 bases to trimming and J lost 4 bases; unmatched junction nucleotides: 4. The whole variable domain, remainder taken from reference TRBV30 and TRBJ1-3, is SQTIHQWPATLVQPVGSPLSLECTVEGTSNPNLYWYRQAAGRGLQLLFYSVGIGQISSEVPQNLSASRPQDRQFILSSKKLLLSDSGFYLCAGQGALGNTIYFGEGSWLTVV.

The V and J genes are TRBV2 and TRBJ2-7; 10 bases match TRBD1. The CDR3 runs 14 residues. The junction had 4 bases not matched to a gene; V was cut back by 5 bases and J by 3 bases. CDR1 is SNHLY, CDR2 FYNNEI, per germline. CDR3 loop: CASSPGQGSYEQYF. The DNA for the CDR3 is TGTGCCAGCAGTCCGGGACAGGGGAGCTACGAGCAGTACTTC.

This chain joins TRBV6-4 and TRBJ1-5; possible D gene TRBD1, 5 bases. This CDR3 has 15 amino acids. The ends were cut back, 2 bases at V and 3 bases at J, with 11 bases in the middle. CDR1 is MRHNA, CDR2 SNTAGT, per germline. CDR3 DNA sequence: TGTGCCAGCAGTGACATGCCAGGGCCCAATCAGCCCCAGCATTTT. Amino acid sequence: CASSDMPGPNQPQHF.

The genes are TRBV5-1 and TRBJ1-2; D not resolved. The CDR3 runs 13 residues. Germline CDR1 and CDR2: SGHRS and YFSETQ. Trimming cost V 2 bases and J 2 bases, with 7 bases left between them. The DNA of the CDR3 is TGCGCCAGCAGCTTTGAAGGGAACTATGGCTACACCTTC. This translates into CASSFEGNYGYTF.

This clone has only a few counts. The V and J genes are TRBV29-1 and TRBJ1-2, with 11 bases fitting TRBD1. Germline assignment: CDR1 SQVTM and CDR2 ANQGSEA. Germline trimming cut 6 bases from V and 4 bases from J; bases unmatched to any gene: 13. This CDR3 has 16 residues. Here the CDR3 reads CSVSGTGGHRSYGYTF. The CDR3 DNA follows: TGCAGCGTATCCGGGACAGGGGGTCACCGGAGCTATGGCTACACCTTC.

The chain links TRBV29-1 to TRBJ2-3, with D perhaps matching TRBD2 (5 bases). The CDR3 runs to 11 residues. Germline V gene lookup returns CDR1 SQVTM and CDR2 ANQGSEA. V shed 8 bases and J shed 9 bases, with 15 bases lying between them. The CDR3, as DNA: TGCAGCTTTGGCCGAAGCGGAACGCAGTATTTT. Encoded protein: CSFGRSGTQYF.

V gene TRBV11-2 combines with J gene TRBJ1-2, with 7 bases aligning to TRBD1. Losses at the gene ends were 2 bases for V and 7 bases for J; bases not matched to a gene: 13. The CDR3 is made up of 16 amino acids. CDR1 SGHAT and CDR2 FQNNGV come from the germline V gene. The CDR3 sequence is CASSLLAGGVFGGYTF. In DNA, the CDR3 is TGTGCCAGCAGCTTACTGGCAGGGGGGGTTTTTGGTGGCTACACCTTC.

The J gene is TRBJ1-1, the V gene TRBV9, with a weak D call TRBD1 (6 bases). V was pared by 0 bases and J by 0 bases, with 12 bases between. Germline V gene lookup returns CDR1 SGDLS and CDR2 YYNGEE. This CDR3 is built from 16 residues. CDR3 nucleotides: TGTGCCAGCAGCGTAGTCAGGGGAGCAATGAACACTGAAGCTTTCTTT. Amino acids: CASSVVRGAMNTEAFF.